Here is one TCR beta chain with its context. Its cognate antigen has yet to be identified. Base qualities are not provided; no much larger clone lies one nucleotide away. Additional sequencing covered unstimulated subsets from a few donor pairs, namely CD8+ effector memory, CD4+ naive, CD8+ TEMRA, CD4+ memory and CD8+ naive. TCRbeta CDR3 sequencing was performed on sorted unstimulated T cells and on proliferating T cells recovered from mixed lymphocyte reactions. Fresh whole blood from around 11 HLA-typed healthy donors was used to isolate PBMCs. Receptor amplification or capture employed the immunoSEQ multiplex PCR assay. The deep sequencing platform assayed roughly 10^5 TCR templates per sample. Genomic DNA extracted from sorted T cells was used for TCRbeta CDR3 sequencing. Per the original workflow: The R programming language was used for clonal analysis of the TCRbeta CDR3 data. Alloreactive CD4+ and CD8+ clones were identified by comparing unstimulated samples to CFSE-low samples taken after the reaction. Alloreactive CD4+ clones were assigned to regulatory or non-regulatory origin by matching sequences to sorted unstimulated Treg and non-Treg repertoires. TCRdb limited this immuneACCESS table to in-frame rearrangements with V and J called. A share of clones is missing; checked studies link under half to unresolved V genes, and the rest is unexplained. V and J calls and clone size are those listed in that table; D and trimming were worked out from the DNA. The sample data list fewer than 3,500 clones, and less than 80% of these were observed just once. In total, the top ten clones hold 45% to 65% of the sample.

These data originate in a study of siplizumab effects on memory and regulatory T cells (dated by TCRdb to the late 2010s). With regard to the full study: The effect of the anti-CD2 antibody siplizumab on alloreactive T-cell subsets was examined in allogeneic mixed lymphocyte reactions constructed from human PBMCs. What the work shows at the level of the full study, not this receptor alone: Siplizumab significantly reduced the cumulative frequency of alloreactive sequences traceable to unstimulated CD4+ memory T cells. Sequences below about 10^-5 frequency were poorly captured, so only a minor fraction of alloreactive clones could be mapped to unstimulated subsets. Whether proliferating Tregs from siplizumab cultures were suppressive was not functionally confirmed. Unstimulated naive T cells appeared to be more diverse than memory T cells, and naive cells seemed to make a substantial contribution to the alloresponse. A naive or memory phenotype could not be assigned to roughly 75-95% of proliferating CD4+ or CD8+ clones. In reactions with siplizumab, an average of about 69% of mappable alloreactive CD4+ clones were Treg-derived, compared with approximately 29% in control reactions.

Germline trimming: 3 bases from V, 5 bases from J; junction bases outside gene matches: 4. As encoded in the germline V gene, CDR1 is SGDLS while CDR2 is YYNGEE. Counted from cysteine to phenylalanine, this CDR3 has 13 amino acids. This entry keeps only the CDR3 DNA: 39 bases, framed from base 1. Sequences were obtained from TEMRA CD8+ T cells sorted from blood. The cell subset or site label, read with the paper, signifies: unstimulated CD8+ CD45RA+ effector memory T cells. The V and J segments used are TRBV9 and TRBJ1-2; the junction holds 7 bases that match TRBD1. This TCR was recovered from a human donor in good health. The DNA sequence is TGTGCCAGCAGCGCGACAGGGCCGTATGGCTACACCTTC. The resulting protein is CASSATGPYGYTF. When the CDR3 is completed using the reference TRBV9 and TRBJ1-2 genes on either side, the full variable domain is DSGVTQTPKHLITATGQRVTLRCSPRSGDLSVYWYQQSLDQGLQFLIQYYNGEERAKGNILERFSAQQFPDLHSELNLSSLELGDSALYFCASSATGPYGYTFGSGTRLTVV.